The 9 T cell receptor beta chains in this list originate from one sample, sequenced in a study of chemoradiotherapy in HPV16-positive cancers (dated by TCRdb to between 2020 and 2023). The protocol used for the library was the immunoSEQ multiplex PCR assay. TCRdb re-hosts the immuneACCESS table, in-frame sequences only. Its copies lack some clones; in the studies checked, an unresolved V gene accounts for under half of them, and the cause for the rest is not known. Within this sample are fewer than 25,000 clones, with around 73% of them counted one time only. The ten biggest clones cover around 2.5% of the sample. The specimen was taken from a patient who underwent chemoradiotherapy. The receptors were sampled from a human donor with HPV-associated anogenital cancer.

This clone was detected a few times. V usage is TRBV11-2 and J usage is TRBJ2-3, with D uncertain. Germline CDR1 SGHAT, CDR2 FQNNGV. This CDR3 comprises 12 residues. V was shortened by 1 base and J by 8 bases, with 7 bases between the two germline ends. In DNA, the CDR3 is TGTGCCAGCAGCTTAGCACGTAGTACGCAGTATTTT. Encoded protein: CASSLARSTQYF.

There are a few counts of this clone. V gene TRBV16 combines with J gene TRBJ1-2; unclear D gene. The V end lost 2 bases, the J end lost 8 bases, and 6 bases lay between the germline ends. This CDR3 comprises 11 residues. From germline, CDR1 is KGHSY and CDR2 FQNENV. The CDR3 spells CASSQSKGYTF. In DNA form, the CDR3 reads TGTGCCAGCAGCCAAAGTAAAGGCTACACCTTC.

DNA for the CDR3: TGTGCCAGCAGCCTCGCGGGGGTCGGCTATGGCTACACCTTC. Amino acid sequence: CASSLAGVGYGYTF. V and J are TRBV28 and TRBJ1-2; weak D call: TRBD1 (5 bases). Germline loops: CDR1 MDHEN, CDR2 SYDVKM. V lost 6 bases to trimming and J lost 4 bases, with 15 bases between them. The CDR3 is 14 amino acids.

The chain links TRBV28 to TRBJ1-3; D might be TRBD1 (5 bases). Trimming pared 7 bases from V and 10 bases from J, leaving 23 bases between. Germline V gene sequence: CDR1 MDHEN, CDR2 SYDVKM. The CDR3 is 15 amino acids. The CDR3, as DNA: TGTGCCAGCAACTCAGATGGGGGATCTGGAGGGACCATATATTTT. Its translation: CASNSDGGSGGTIYF.

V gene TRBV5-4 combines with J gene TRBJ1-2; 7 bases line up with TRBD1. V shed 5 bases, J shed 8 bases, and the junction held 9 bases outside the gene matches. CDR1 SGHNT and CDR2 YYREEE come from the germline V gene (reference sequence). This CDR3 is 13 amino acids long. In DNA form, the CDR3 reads TGTGCCAGCAGGGGGTCGGGGACAGCGGGCTACACCTTC. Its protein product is CASRGSGTAGYTF.

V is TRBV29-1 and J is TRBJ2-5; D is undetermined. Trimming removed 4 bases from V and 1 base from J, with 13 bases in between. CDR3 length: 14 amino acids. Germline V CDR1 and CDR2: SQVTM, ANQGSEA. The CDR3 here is CSVGATVGQETQYF. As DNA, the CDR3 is TGCAGCGTTGGGGCCACGGTTGGCCAAGAGACCCAGTACTTC.

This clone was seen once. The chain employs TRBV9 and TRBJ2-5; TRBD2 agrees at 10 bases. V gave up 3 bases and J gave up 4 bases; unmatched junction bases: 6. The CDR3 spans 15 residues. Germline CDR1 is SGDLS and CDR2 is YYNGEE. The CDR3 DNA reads TGTGCCAGCAGCGCTCTAGCGGGAGCGTTAGAGACCCAGTACTTC. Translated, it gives CASSALAGALETQYF.

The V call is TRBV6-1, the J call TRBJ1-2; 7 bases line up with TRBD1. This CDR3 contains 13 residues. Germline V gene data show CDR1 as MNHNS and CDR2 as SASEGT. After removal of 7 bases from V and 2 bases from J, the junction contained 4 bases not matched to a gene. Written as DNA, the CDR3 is TGTGCCAGCATTGTAGGGGGCAACTATGGCTACACCTTC. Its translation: CASIVGGNYGYTF.

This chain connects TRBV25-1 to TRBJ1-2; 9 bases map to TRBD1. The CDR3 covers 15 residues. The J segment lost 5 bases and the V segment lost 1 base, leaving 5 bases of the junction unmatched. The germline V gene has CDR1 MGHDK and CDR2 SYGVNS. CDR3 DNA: TGTGCCAGCAGTGAATTAACAGGGGGCCTATATGGCTACACCTTC. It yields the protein CASSELTGGLYGYTF.